The next 17 T cell receptor beta chains were all read from a single sample in a study of T cell responses to AZD1222 COVID-19 vaccine. TCRdb keeps only in-frame clones here, not all; method: immunoSEQ multiplex PCR. The sample yields 95,000 to 150,000 clones, under 90% seen once. The sequencing here drew on peripheral blood, taken on day 0 of AZD1222 vaccination. Receptors originate from an adult in good health.

This clone has just a few counts. The chain combines TRBV29-1 with TRBJ2-1, with 9 bases identical to TRBD2. This CDR3 has 15 amino acids. Trimming took 5 bases from V and 9 from J; bases not matched to a gene: 14. Germline lookup yields CDR1 SQVTM and CDR2 ANQGSEA. In DNA form, the CDR3 reads TGCAGCGTTCTCAAGCCTAGCGGGACCTTTGGTGAGCAGTTCTTC. It is translated as CSVLKPSGTFGEQFF.

The CDR3 DNA reads as TGTGCCAGCAGCCACCTCGGGCGTTGGGGCAGTTCAACTAATGAAAAACTGTTTTTT. Translating it yields CASSHLGRWGSSTNEKLFF. V usage is TRBV28 and J usage is TRBJ1-4; perhaps TRBD1 as D (5 bases). Germline V gene lookup returns CDR1 MDHEN and CDR2 SYDVKM. The ends were cut back, 6 bases at V and 0 bases at J, with 23 bases in the middle. The CDR3 extends over 19 amino acids.

V is TRBV10-3 and J is TRBJ1-1; a weak D match, TRBD1 (6 bases). The CDR3 totals 13 residues. V was pared by 7 bases and J by 4 bases, with 13 bases between. The germline gives CDR1 ENHRY, CDR2 SYGVKD. The CDR3, as DNA: TGTGCCATCAACCAACAGGGTGGCACTGAAGCTTTCTTT. It encodes CAINQQGGTEAFF.

The chain employs TRBV3-1 (or the pseudogene TRBV3-2) and TRBJ2-3; the D is unclear. The germline CDR1 and CDR2 sequences are LGHDT and YNNKEL (reference sequence). The CDR3 consists of 14 residues. Trimming took 4 bases from V and 6 from J, leaving 14 bases between them. CDR3 DNA sequence: TGTGCCAGCAGCCGCCAGATCAATTCGGATACGCAGTATTTT. This encodes CASSRQINSDTQYF.

The genes are TRBV25-1 and TRBJ2-7; the D is unclear. The CDR3 loop spans 13 amino acids. V lost 4 bases to trimming and J lost 5 bases, with 12 bases between them. Germline loops: CDR1 MGHDK, CDR2 SYGVNS. CDR3 sequence (DNA): TGTGCCAGCAGTGTTGCCCCCATCCACGAGCAGTACTTC. This translates into CASSVAPIHEQYF.

In the case of this clone: The same CDR3 arises from other DNA sequences in this sample as well. The chain couples TRBV27 to TRBJ2-7; tentatively, D is TRBD1 (7 bases). There are 12 residues in the CDR3. Germline assignment: CDR1 MNHEY and CDR2 SMNVEV (reference sequence). The V end was cut by 8 bases, the J end by 6 bases, with 14 bases between. CDR3: CASSPQGGEQYF. The CDR3 DNA reads TGTGCCAGCTCTCCTCAGGGGGGCGAGCAGTACTTC.

This clone was observed once. CDR3 DNA: TGTGCCAGCAGTGGGACTAGCGGGAGCACAGATACGCAGTATTTT. Protein product: CASSGTSGSTDTQYF. The chain links TRBV25-1 to TRBJ2-3, with 11 bases that match TRBD2. The V gene's germline CDR1 is MGHDK and CDR2 SYGVNS. J gave up 0 bases and V 4 bases, and 0 bases lay outside the gene matches. The CDR3 consists of 15 residues. The whole variable domain, remainder taken from reference TRBV25-1 and TRBJ2-3, is EADIYQTPRYLVIGTGKKITLECSQTMGHDKMYWYQQDPGMELHLIHYSYGVNSTEKGDLSSESTVSRIRTEHFPLTLESARPSHTSQYLCASSGTSGSTDTQYFGPGTRLTVL.

V gene TRBV13 combines with J gene TRBJ2-1; D remains unclear. CDR3 length: 11 residues. Trimming removed 4 bases from V and 6 bases from J, with 4 bases in between. Germline V lookup: CDR1 PRHDT, CDR2 FYEKMQ (reference sequence). The DNA for the CDR3 is TGTGCCAGCAGCTACCTCAATGAGCAGTTCTTC. Translating it yields CASSYLNEQFF.

This clone was seen only a few times. The J gene is TRBJ1-1, the V gene TRBV3-1 (or the pseudogene TRBV3-2), with 10 bases matching TRBD1. The V and J ends lost 4 bases and 4 bases, in that order; junction bases with no gene match: 0. This CDR3 contains 13 residues. The germline CDR1 and CDR2 sequences are LGHDT and YNNKEL (reference sequence). The CDR3 is CASSRQGATEAFF. In DNA form, the CDR3 reads TGTGCCAGCAGCCGACAGGGGGCCACTGAAGCTTTCTTT.

The chain combines TRBV5-4 with TRBJ2-4; TRBD1 agrees at 8 bases. With 3 bases clipped from V and 6 bases from J, the junction kept 8 bases outside the gene matches. Per the germline V gene, CDR1 is SGHNT and CDR2 is YYREEE (reference sequence). CDR3 length equals 15 residues. The CDR3 DNA sequence: TGTGCCAGCAGCTCGTCAGGGGGCGCCGGAAACATTCAGTACTTC. Amino acids: CASSSSGGAGNIQYF.

The chain carries TRBV18 and TRBJ1-1, with D possibly TRBD1 on 5 matching bases. The CDR3 is 13 amino acids. V lost 3 bases and J 9 bases, leaving 14 bases between the germline ends. CDR1 is KGHSH and CDR2 is LQKENI in the germline V gene. The chain's CDR3 is CASSPENQGKAFF. The CDR3 DNA is TGTGCCAGCTCACCGGAAAACCAGGGAAAAGCTTTCTTT.

This clone was found a few times. The CDR3 region is CASSRERRASYEQYF. The CDR3 region has the DNA TGCGCCAGCAGCCGAGAGCGGAGGGCCTCCTACGAGCAGTACTTC. The chain combines TRBV4-1 with TRBJ2-7; D is possibly TRBD2 (6 bases). Germline lookup yields CDR1 MGHRA and CDR2 YSYEKL. This CDR3 spans 15 amino acids. V shed 4 bases and J shed 0 bases, with 13 bases lying between them.

V is TRBV19 and J is TRBJ1-1; 10 bases are a match to TRBD1. V lost 6 bases, J lost 6 bases, and 16 bases stayed unmatched. CDR1 is LNHDA, CDR2 SQIVND, per germline (reference sequence). This CDR3 comprises 17 residues. CDR3 residues: CASSYETGGAPSSEAFF. The CDR3 region has the DNA TGTGCCAGTAGCTACGAGACAGGGGGCGCGCCGTCGTCTGAAGCTTTCTTT. Full variable domain (rest looked up from reference TRBV19 and TRBJ1-1): DGGITQSPKYLFRKEGQNVTLSCEQNLNHDAMYWYRQDPGQGLRLIYYSQIVNDFQKGDIAEGYSVSREKKESFPLTVTSAQKNPTAFYLCASSYETGGAPSSEAFFGQGTRLTVV.

This clone was seen only once. The chain uses TRBV6-6 and TRBJ1-2, with 9 nucleotides matching TRBD1. This CDR3 is built from 15 residues. Looked up from germline, CDR1 is MNHNY and CDR2 is SVGAGI (reference sequence). The ends lost 5 bases at V and 5 bases at J; junction bases unmatched: 9. Here the CDR3 reads CASSVRDREGYGYTF. CDR3 DNA: TGTGCCAGCAGTGTCCGGGACAGGGAAGGGTATGGCTACACCTTC.

The chain carries TRBV19 and TRBJ2-1; D is undetermined. The CDR3 is made up of 12 amino acids. The germline CDR1 and CDR2 sequences are LNHDA and SQIVND (reference sequence). The V end lost 2 bases, the J end lost 3 bases, and 2 bases lay between the germline ends. The CDR3 sequence is CASSILYNEQFF. The CDR3 nucleotides are TGTGCCAGTAGTATACTCTACAATGAGCAGTTCTTC.

As to this clone: An end of the junction differs from the germline gene, which may be a read error. The chain recombines TRBV7-7 with TRBJ2-1, with 8 bases matching TRBD1. There are 13 residues in the CDR3. Germline V CDR1 and CDR2: SSHAT, FNYEAQ (reference sequence). CDR3 amino acids: CASSTDRANEQFF. CDR3 nucleotide sequence: TGTGCTAGCAGCACGGACAGGGCAAATGAGCAGTTCTTC.

The sample holds a few counts of this clone. The rearrangement joins TRBV9 to TRBJ2-3, with 10 positions matching TRBD2. Germline assignment: CDR1 SGDLS and CDR2 YYNGEE. The CDR3 runs to 14 residues. J lost 3 bases, V lost 3 bases, and 1 base had no gene match. As DNA, the CDR3 is TGTGCCAGCAGCGCTAGCGGGAGTACAGATACGCAGTATTTT. Amino acids: CASSASGSTDTQYF.